This T cell receptor beta chain was identified during a study of CD8 T cells in ankylosing spondylitis. The study, taken as a whole, reports: Some of the motif variants had earlier been found in reactive arthritis patients' fluid and blood. Disease-linked clones reportedly showed significant enrichment in matched ankylosing spondylitis synovial fluid. A TCR beta motif made of several highly homologous variants seemed typical of ankylosing spondylitis blood. Relatively scarce in peripheral blood, disease-linked clones were CD8+.

On this clonotype: Antigen specificity is unknown.

By quantitative 5'-RACE with molecular barcodes, the TCR beta libraries were made. Using its own MiXCR run on the 5' RACE reads, TCRdb lists one record per CDR3 protein. This table has roughly 450,000 distinct CDR3 sequences, about 25% appearing once. J gave up 1 base and V 2 bases, and 3 bases lay outside the gene matches. This CDR3 spans 16 amino acids. Germline CDR1 reads SGHTA; CDR2 reads FQGNSA. What was sequenced was blood, either unsorted or a sorted T cell fraction (not recorded which). The sequence derives from a male donor with ankylosing spondylitis. The V and J genes are TRBV7-2 and TRBJ2-7; 12 nucleotides line up with TRBD1. CDR3 in amino acids: CASSLRGQGASYEQYF. CDR3 DNA sequence: TGTGCCAGCAGCTTAAGGGGACAGGGGGCATCCTACGAGCAGTACTTC.